These 26 T cell receptor beta chains came from one sample sequenced in a study of blood T cells in healthy people across ages. Primers used in a second PCR of about 6 to 11 cycles were a sample-barcoded 5' primer and a J-beta primer mix. MiXCR, applied by TCRdb to the 5' RACE reads, yields one record per CDR3 protein. The table shows 850,000 to 950,000 distinct CDR3 sequences, with 29% occurring only once. The sample was blood. The receptors were gathered from a woman at least 80 years old in good health.

This clonotype came up a few times. The V and J genes are TRBV5-5 and TRBJ2-5; D is uncertain. Trimming cost V 4 bases and J 4 bases, with 14 bases left between them. The CDR3 has 14 residues. Per the germline V gene, CDR1 is SGHKS and CDR2 is YYEKEE (reference sequence). CDR3 sequence (DNA): TGTGCCAGCAGCCCCCAATGGGTCGGAGAGACCCAGTACTTC. Translating gives CASSPQWVGETQYF.

This clonotype appeared many times. The rearrangement links TRBV7-9 to TRBJ2-5; tentatively, D is TRBD1 (5 bases). Germline lookup yields CDR1 SEHNR and CDR2 FQNEAQ (reference sequence). The CDR3 has 14 amino acids. Deletions cut 3 bases from V and 7 bases from J, with 15 bases between. The CDR3 nucleotides read TGTGCCAGCAGCTTTAAACAGGTCGAAGTGACCCAGTACTTC. This codes for CASSFKQVEVTQYF.

This clonotype was detected ten times or more. The rearrangement uses TRBV6-2 or TRBV6-3 and TRBJ2-1, with D possibly TRBD2 on 6 matching bases. Germline values: CDR1 MNHEY, CDR2 SVGEGT. The CDR3 is made up of 17 amino acids. Trimming removed 6 bases at V and 0 bases at J, with 18 bases between. The CDR3, as DNA: TGTGCCAGCAGACGGGACTGGATTGTCAGCTCCTACAATGAGCAGTTCTTC. It translates to CASRRDWIVSSYNEQFF.

This clonotype was counted ten times or more. The chain joins TRBV5-1 to TRBJ1-2, with 8 positions matching TRBD1. The CDR3 is 14 residues long. Trimming at V came to 0 bases and at J to 4 bases, leaving 2 bases not matched to a gene. Looked up from germline, CDR1 is SGHRS and CDR2 is YFSETQ. CDR3: CASSLGDRPYGYTF. The CDR3 DNA reads as TGCGCCAGCAGCTTGGGGGACAGGCCCTATGGCTACACCTTC. Full variable domain (outside the CDR3, taken from reference TRBV5-1 and TRBJ1-2): KAGVTQTPRYLIKTRGQQVTLSCSPISGHRSVSWYQQTPGQGLQFLFEYFSETQRNKGNFPGRFSGRQFSNSRSEMNVSTLELGDSALYLCASSLGDRPYGYTFGSGTRLTVV.

At least ten counts were recorded for this clonotype. The J gene is TRBJ2-5, the V gene TRBV20-1; 12 bases align to TRBD2. Germline CDR1 DFQATT, CDR2 SNEGSKA (reference sequence). There are 15 residues in the CDR3. J was trimmed by 2 bases and V by 6 bases; bases with no gene match: 7. CDR3: CSAPLAGGLQETQYF. CDR3 coding DNA: TGCAGTGCCCCACTAGCGGGGGGCCTTCAAGAGACCCAGTACTTC.

The rearrangement links TRBV7-4 to TRBJ2-7, with 7 bases identical to TRBD1. The CDR3 has 13 amino acids. V lost 7 bases to trimming and J lost 6 bases; unmatched junction nucleotides: 9. The germline gives CDR1 SGHVT, CDR2 SQSDAQ. The CDR3 bases are TGTGCCAGCAACCCGACAGGGTGGACCGAGCAGTACTTC. It yields the protein CASNPTGWTEQYF.

This chain connects TRBV20-1 to TRBJ1-1; possible D gene TRBD1, 6 bases. The CDR3 consists of 13 residues. V was shortened by 0 bases and J by 4 bases, with 9 bases between the two germline ends. Germline V CDR1 and CDR2: DFQATT, SNEGSKA (reference sequence). The CDR3 reads CSARDHRATEAFF. DNA for the CDR3: TGCAGTGCTAGAGATCACAGGGCCACTGAAGCTTTCTTT.

The rearrangement joins TRBV20-1 to TRBJ1-5; D uncertain. CDR1 DFQATT and CDR2 SNEGSKA come from the germline V gene (reference sequence). The length of the CDR3 is 12 residues. The V gene lost 5 bases and the J gene lost 4 bases, with 9 bases spanning the gap. The CDR3 DNA sequence: TGCAGTGCTTTCACACTGAATCAGCCCCAGCATTTT. Its protein product is CSAFTLNQPQHF.

The table lists this clonotype with many counts. This chain joins TRBV6-2 or TRBV6-3 and TRBJ2-5; TRBD2 might be the D (6 bases). The CDR3 runs 16 residues. V lost 2 bases and J lost 2, with 15 bases in between. Germline V gives CDR1 MNHEY, CDR2 SVGEGT. The CDR3 protein is CASSYRGRLAQETQYF. Here the CDR3 DNA reads TGTGCCAGCAGTTACCGAGGGAGGCTAGCTCAAGAGACCCAGTACTTC.

The sample holds many counts of this clonotype. The V and J genes are TRBV7-9 and TRBJ2-6, with a tentative D call TRBD2 (6 bases). The V end was cut by 5 bases, the J end by 0 bases, with 20 bases between. The V gene's germline CDR1 is SEHNR and CDR2 FQNEAQ (reference sequence). This CDR3 is built from 19 residues. CDR3 sequence (DNA): TGTGCCAGCAGCCCAATCATGGAGGGGAGTTTCTCTGGGGCCAACGTCCTGACTTTC. It translates to CASSPIMEGSFSGANVLTF.

As for this clonotype: A single base separates this from a much larger clone, so it may be a read error. V and J are TRBV7-2 and TRBJ1-4; D may be TRBD1 (6 bases). The CDR3 spans 14 residues. Germline loops: CDR1 SGHTA, CDR2 FQGNSA. V gave up 5 bases and J gave up 7 bases, with 14 bases separating them. The CDR3 DNA sequence: TGTGCCAGCAGCCAAGACAGGCGGGGTGAAAAACTGTTTTTT. As protein: CASSQDRRGEKLFF.

This clonotype was seen a few times. The chain employs TRBV20-1 and TRBJ2-1; 7 bases map to TRBD2. Germline V gives CDR1 DFQATT, CDR2 SNEGSKA (reference sequence). With V trimmed by 6 bases and J by 4 bases, 9 bases remained unmatched. CDR3 length: 14 residues. The CDR3 spells CSARRGTGYNEQFF. As DNA, the CDR3 is TGCAGTGCCCGGCGGGGGACGGGTTACAATGAGCAGTTCTTC.

This clonotype occurred many times. The gene calls are TRBV6-6 and TRBJ1-2; D call uncertain. The V end was cut by 6 bases, the J end by 0 bases, with 11 bases between. The CDR3 totals 14 residues. Germline V gives CDR1 MNHNY, CDR2 SVGAGI (reference sequence). The CDR3 loop is CASSPDPSNYGYTF. In nucleotides, the CDR3 is TGTGCCAGCAGCCCGGACCCTTCTAACTATGGCTACACCTTC.

On this clonotype: A read error may be the cause here, since a much bigger clone is one base away. The chain is built from TRBV12-3 or TRBV12-4 and TRBJ2-1, with 9 bases that match TRBD1. The J call is doubtful: the DNA matches TRBJ2-7 better. The CDR3 runs to 15 residues. The CDR3 DNA reads TGTGCCAGCAGGCTGGGACAGGGCCCCTACAATGAGCAGTACTTC. Protein sequence: CASRLGQGPYNEQYF.

This clonotype has a handful of counts. The junction does not match germline at one end; this may be a read error. The gene calls are TRBV2 and TRBJ1-4; D gene uncertain. This CDR3 comprises 15 residues. From germline, CDR1 is SNHLY and CDR2 FYNNEI. CDR3 coding DNA: TGTGCCAGCAGTCCACGCTTGGCGACTAATGAAAAACGGTTTTTT. This translates into CASSPRLATNEKRFF.

This chain joins TRBV20-1 and TRBJ1-2, with 7 bases that match TRBD1. V trimming: 3 bases; J trimming: 0 bases; junction bases outside the gene matches: 1. Germline lookup yields CDR1 DFQATT and CDR2 SNEGSKA (reference sequence). The CDR3 is 13 residues long. CDR3 DNA sequence: TGCAGTGCTAGTGGGACAGCTAACTATGGCTACACCTTC. This gives the protein CSASGTANYGYTF.

This clonotype was counted a few times. This chain joins TRBV7-2 and TRBJ2-7; unclear D gene. Trimming took off 1 base at V and 3 bases at J, with 10 bases between the two ends. Germline loops: CDR1 SGHTA, CDR2 FQGNSA. CDR3 length equals 14 residues. The CDR3 DNA sequence: TGTGCCAGCAGCTTAGGGAAGGGAAGCTACGAGCAGTACTTC. Translated: CASSLGKGSYEQYF.

For this clonotype: Since no conserved phenylalanine or tryptophan closes the CDR3, a read error is the likely cause. The chain has TRBV27 and TRBJ1-2, with a possible D match to TRBD1 (5 bases). The CDR3 consists of 16 residues. From germline, CDR1 is MNHEY and CDR2 SMNVEV (reference sequence). V gave up 4 bases and J gave up 5 bases, with 20 bases separating them. In DNA, the CDR3 is TGTGCCAGCAGTTCTCAAGAACAGGTCCCCGGGTATGGCTACACCTTA. This encodes CASSSQEQVPGYGYTL.

Of note for this clonotype: A much larger clone lies a single base off, so this may be a read error. The CDR3: CRARVTGPETQYF. CDR3 in DNA: TGCAGGGCTAGAGTGACAGGGCCAGAGACCCAGTACTTC. This chain joins TRBV20-1 and TRBJ2-5, with 7 bases matching TRBD1. Germline V gene data show CDR1 as DFQATT and CDR2 as SNEGSKA (reference sequence). The CDR3 consists of 13 residues.

Comment on this clonotype: Since a much larger clone is just one base distant, this may be a read error. The chain is built from TRBV6-2 or TRBV6-3 and TRBJ1-2; D perhaps matches TRBD1 (5 bases). V dropped 1 base and J dropped 7 bases, with 13 bases sitting between them. There are 14 residues in the CDR3. Per germline, CDR1 MNHEY and CDR2 SVGEGT. The CDR3 loop is CASSYCDSAGGYTF. The CDR3 DNA reads TGTGCCAGCAGTTACTGCGACAGTGCGGGTGGCTACACCTTC.

The chain couples TRBV7-3 to TRBJ2-7; possible D gene TRBD1, 6 bases. The CDR3 covers 15 residues. The V end was cut by 0 bases, the J end by 3 bases, with 12 bases between. CDR1 SGHTA and CDR2 FQGTGA come from the germline V gene. CDR3 in amino acids: CASSLTPGTFYEQYF. The DNA of the CDR3 is TGTGCCAGCAGCTTAACTCCAGGGACATTCTACGAGCAGTACTTC.

Ten or more counts support this clonotype. V gene TRBV4-3 combines with J gene TRBJ1-2, with unresolved D. This CDR3 is 15 amino acids long. V dropped 4 bases and J dropped 7 bases, with 19 bases sitting between them. The germline gives CDR1 LGHNA, CDR2 YSLEER. The CDR3 DNA reads TGCGCCAGCAGCCCCGTGGGTGAGGGCTTCGGTGGCTACACCTTC. This codes for CASSPVGEGFGGYTF.

This clonotype was seen a few times. The chain couples TRBV18 to TRBJ1-4; 9 bases align to TRBD1. Germline V gene sequence: CDR1 KGHSH, CDR2 LQKENI. The CDR3 totals 15 residues. J gave up 6 bases and V 2 bases, and 4 bases lay outside the gene matches. CDR3 sequence: CASSPKRTGDEKLFF. The CDR3 coding sequence is TGTGCCAGCTCACCAAAAAGGACAGGGGATGAAAAACTGTTTTTT.

This clonotype was recorded only once. A read error may explain this, as a much larger clone is one base away. The rearrangement links TRBV20-1 to TRBJ2-1, with 8 bases that match TRBD2. CDR3 length equals 18 residues. Germline CDR1 is DFQATT and CDR2 is SNEGSKA (reference sequence). J was trimmed by 3 bases and V by 0 bases; bases with no gene match: 13. In DNA form, the CDR3 reads TGCAGTGCTAGAGATTGGGGTCAGCGGGGGACGCACTACAATGAGCAGTTCTTC. This sequence encodes CSARDWGQRGTHYNEQFF.

The chain joins TRBV19 to TRBJ2-6; TRBD1 matches 9 bases. The CDR3 extends over 17 amino acids. CDR1 and CDR2 (germline): LNHDA, SQIVND (reference sequence). V dropped 7 bases and J dropped 2; count of bases not matched to a gene: 9. Written as DNA, the CDR3 is TGTGCCAGTACATACAGGGGGCGTTACCCTGGGGCCAACGTCCTGACTTTC. Translated, it gives CASTYRGRYPGANVLTF.

The genes are TRBV3-1 and TRBJ2-3, with 12 bases lining up with TRBD2. This CDR3 spans 16 amino acids. In germline, CDR1 is LGHDT, CDR2 YNNKEL (reference sequence). V was pared by 2 bases and J by 4 bases, with 4 bases of the junction left unmatched. The CDR3 loop is CASSQSSGGASDTQYF. In DNA form, the CDR3 reads TGTGCCAGCAGCCAATCTAGCGGGGGGGCCTCAGATACGCAGTATTTT.